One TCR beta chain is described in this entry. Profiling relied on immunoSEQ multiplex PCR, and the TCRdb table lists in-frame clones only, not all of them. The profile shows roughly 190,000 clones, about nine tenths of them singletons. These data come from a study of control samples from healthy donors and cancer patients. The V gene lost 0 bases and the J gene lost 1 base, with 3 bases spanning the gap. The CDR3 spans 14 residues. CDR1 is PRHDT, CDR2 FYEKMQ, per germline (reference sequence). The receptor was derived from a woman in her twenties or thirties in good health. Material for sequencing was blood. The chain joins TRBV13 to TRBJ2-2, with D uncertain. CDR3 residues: CASSLGGNTGELFF. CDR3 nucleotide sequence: TGTGCCAGCAGCTTAGGAGGGAACACCGGGGAGCTGTTTTTT.